This T cell receptor (beta chain) was sequenced for a study of follicular helper T cells after annual influenza vaccination. Study summary: Across the 2013-2014, 2014-2015 and 2015-2016 vaccination seasons, some subjects were resampled. Notes on the study in general: ICOS-CD38- cTfh most often held earlier Day 7 ICOS+CD38+ clones.

Sequencing was performed with immunoSEQ multiplex PCR; in TCRdb, only in-frame clones are kept and a portion is missing. In the table there are thousands of clones, roughly 90% of which are singletons. V gave up 1 base and J gave up 2 bases; unmatched junction bases: 11. CDR1 and CDR2 (germline): SEHNR, FQNEAQ (reference sequence). The CDR3 sequence is 17 residues long. Indicated time point: 2013-2014 season, 7 days after vaccination. Cells are cTfh (non-naive CD4+CXCR5+PD-1+), split by ICOS and CD38 into double-positive or double-negative. As for this clone: No antigen is known for it.

The input for sequencing was CXCR5+ CD38- circulating T follicular helper cells from blood, taken 7 days after influenza vaccination. Subset defined: circulating Tfh, non-naive CD4+CXCR5+PD-1+ (ICOS+CD38+ or ICOS-CD38-). This receptor was identified in an adult who received the influenza vaccine. V is TRBV7-9 and J is TRBJ2-7; 7 nucleotides agree with TRBD2. CDR3 loop: CASSLGYSGQLPYEQYF. The CDR3 DNA reads TGTGCCAGCAGCTTAGGCTATAGCGGGCAGCTTCCCTACGAGCAGTACTTC. Full variable domain (remainder filled in from reference TRBV7-9 and TRBJ2-7): DTGVSQNPRHKITKRGQNVTFRCDPISEHNRLYWYRQTLGQGPEFLTYFQNEAQLEKSRLLSDRFSAERPKGSFSTLEIQRTEQGDSAMYLCASSLGYSGQLPYEQYFGPGTRLTVT.